Each of the 23 T cell receptor beta chains below was sequenced from the same sample in a study of T cell responses to AZD1222 COVID-19 vaccine. The method was immunoSEQ multiplex PCR; TCRdb's version includes in-frame clones alone and lacks a portion of them. The sample holds roughly 150,000 clones; approximately 91% are singletons and the top ten take just under 2%. The source material was peripheral blood, sampled 28 days after the second AZD1222 dose. The origin of the receptors is an adult who received the AZD1222 COVID-19 vaccine.

The chain carries TRBV11-2 and TRBJ2-1; D possibly corresponds to TRBD1 (5 bases). The CDR3 totals 14 residues. V dropped 1 base and J dropped 5 bases, with 9 bases sitting between them. In germline, CDR1 is SGHAT, CDR2 FQNNGV. CDR3 region: CASSLASGNNEQFF. CDR3 DNA: TGTGCCAGCAGCTTAGCATCAGGGAACAATGAGCAGTTCTTC.

V usage is TRBV29-1 and J usage is TRBJ1-4, with D possibly TRBD1 on 5 matching bases. V was shortened by 3 bases and J by 3 bases, with 8 bases between the two germline ends. The germline V gene encodes CDR1 SQVTM and CDR2 ANQGSEA. This CDR3 is 13 amino acids long. The CDR3 DNA sequence: TGCAGCGTTGAGAAGGGACCTAATGAAAAACTGTTTTTT. Protein product: CSVEKGPNEKLFF.

The rearrangement links TRBV5-4 to TRBJ2-7; D may be TRBD1 (5 bases). Deletions cut 1 base from V and 0 bases from J, with 8 bases between. The CDR3 is 14 amino acids. Germline V gene data show CDR1 as SGHNT and CDR2 as YYREEE (reference sequence). For the CDR3, the DNA is TGTGCCAGCAGCTTGAAGGACAACTCCTACGAGCAGTACTTC. It yields the protein CASSLKDNSYEQYF.

V is TRBV7-9 and J is TRBJ1-1; D is possibly TRBD1 (5 bases). The CDR3 is 12 amino acids. The germline V and J ends were trimmed by 6 bases and 10 bases, with 15 bases remaining between them. Germline V gene sequence: CDR1 SEHNR, CDR2 FQNEAQ (reference sequence). DNA for the CDR3: TGTGCCAGCAGAGCAGGGATAGGGAGAGCTTTCTTT. Its translation: CASRAGIGRAFF.

DNA for the CDR3: TGTGCCAGCAGCCAAGTAAACTACGAGCAGTACTTC. Translation gives CASSQVNYEQYF. The rearrangement links TRBV3-1 (or the pseudogene TRBV3-2) to TRBJ2-7; D ambiguous. V gave up 1 base and J gave up 3 bases, with 4 bases separating them. Looked up from germline, CDR1 is LGHDT and CDR2 is YNNKEL (reference sequence). The CDR3 length is 12 residues.

V and J are TRBV19 and TRBJ2-7, with D perhaps TRBD1 (7 bases). Trimming removed 5 bases from V and 2 bases from J, with 16 bases in between. This CDR3 is 15 amino acids long. The germline V gene has CDR1 LNHDA and CDR2 SQIVND (reference sequence). The CDR3 DNA is TGTGCCAGTAGTGAACGGGGGACAGCAACCTACGAGCAGTACTTC. Protein sequence: CASSERGTATYEQYF.

CDR3 sequence: CASSIAGDNSPLHF. CDR3 nucleotides: TGTGCCAGCAGCATAGCGGGGGATAATTCACCCCTCCACTTT. This chain joins TRBV2 and TRBJ1-6; weak D call: TRBD1 (5 bases). Germline CDR1 SNHLY, CDR2 FYNNEI. V lost 6 bases, J lost 5 bases, and 11 bases lay in between. The CDR3 covers 14 residues.

This chain connects TRBV10-1 to TRBJ2-3, with a weak D call TRBD2 (6 bases). Germline loops: CDR1 WNHNN, CDR2 SYGVQD (reference sequence). Trimming stripped 4 bases from V and 0 bases from J, with 8 bases between. The CDR3 has 14 amino acids. Here the CDR3 DNA reads TGCGCCAGCAGTGGGGACTCAAGCACAGATACGCAGTATTTT. This translates into CASSGDSSTDTQYF.

The CDR3 nucleotides read TGTGCCAGCAGCCCCGGAAATACCGGCCTCTACAATGAGCAGTTCTTC. This codes for CASSPGNTGLYNEQFF. V is TRBV9 and J is TRBJ2-1, with D uncertain. V lost 4 bases, J lost 3 bases, and 17 bases lay in between. The CDR3 extends over 16 amino acids. CDR1 and CDR2 (germline): SGDLS, YYNGEE.

This clone came up a few times. The V and J genes are TRBV2 and TRBJ1-2, with D hard to call. The length of the CDR3 is 12 residues. V was clipped by 2 bases and J by 7 bases, with 8 bases between them. Germline V lookup: CDR1 SNHLY, CDR2 FYNNEI. Written as DNA, the CDR3 is TGTGCCAGCAGTGAATCCGGGTTTGGCTACACCTTC. Its protein is CASSESGFGYTF.

The gene calls are TRBV10-3 and TRBJ2-7; 10 bases map to TRBD1. Losses at the gene ends were 4 bases for V and 3 bases for J; bases not matched to a gene: 6. The germline CDR1 and CDR2 sequences are ENHRY and SYGVKD. This CDR3 spans 15 amino acids. The CDR3 protein is CAISVGQGRDYEQYF. The CDR3 bases are TGTGCCATCAGTGTGGGACAGGGGAGGGACTACGAGCAGTACTTC.

This clone was counted a few times. The rearrangement uses TRBV7-8 and TRBJ1-1; D is undetermined. The CDR3 sequence is 13 residues long. Germline lookup yields CDR1 SGHVS and CDR2 FQNEAQ. The V end lost 1 base, the J end lost 5 bases, and 8 bases lay between the germline ends. CDR3 sequence reads: CASSLETGTEAFF. The CDR3, as DNA: TGTGCCAGCAGCTTAGAGACCGGAACTGAAGCTTTCTTT.

This clone was detected a few times. The V gene is TRBV2, the J gene TRBJ1-2; D ambiguous. The CDR3 contains 11 residues. The germline gives CDR1 SNHLY, CDR2 FYNNEI. V lost 4 bases to trimming and J lost 8 bases, with 8 bases between them. The CDR3 DNA reads as TGTGCCAGCAGTGCCGACGGCGGCTACACCTTC. Its protein product is CASSADGGYTF.

This sequence joins TRBV30 and TRBJ1-1, with D possibly TRBD1 on 6 matching bases. Trimming stripped 2 bases from V and 3 bases from J, with 10 bases between. The CDR3 length is 13 residues. Looked up from germline, CDR1 is GTSNPN and CDR2 is SVGIG (reference sequence). CDR3 nucleotide sequence: TGTGCCTGGAGTCGGGACAAGGACACTGAAGCTTTCTTT. Protein sequence: CAWSRDKDTEAFF.

This clone appeared a few times. The J gene is TRBJ2-7, the V gene TRBV30; D tentatively fits TRBD1 or TRBD2 (5 bases each). Per the germline V gene, CDR1 is GTSNPN and CDR2 is SVGIG (reference sequence). Trimming took 2 bases from V and 2 from J, leaving 13 bases between them. CDR3 length: 14 residues. Written as DNA, the CDR3 is TGTGCCTGGAGTCCCGGGACGAGTACCTACGAGCAGTACTTC. Translating it yields CAWSPGTSTYEQYF.

The chain uses TRBV5-1 and TRBJ1-1; TRBD1 might be the D (6 bases). The CDR3 contains 14 residues. V lost 1 base, J lost 0 bases, and 7 bases lay in between. Looked up from germline, CDR1 is SGHRS and CDR2 is YFSETQ. In nucleotides, the CDR3 is TGCGCCAGCAGCTTGACAGGGATGAACACTGAAGCTTTCTTT. It codes for CASSLTGMNTEAFF.

V and J are TRBV4-1 and TRBJ2-2, with D hard to call. The CDR3 covers 16 residues. Trimming took 2 bases from V and 1 from J, leaving 11 bases between them. The germline CDR1 and CDR2 sequences are MGHRA and YSYEKL. The CDR3 sequence: CASSQSGSLNTGELFF. CDR3 coding DNA: TGCGCCAGCAGCCAATCCGGGTCACTGAACACCGGGGAGCTGTTTTTT.

The chain combines TRBV7-9 with TRBJ2-1; 8 bases match TRBD2. CDR1 and CDR2 from the germline V gene are SEHNR and FQNEAQ (reference sequence). Trimming took 1 base from V and 8 from J; bases not matched to a gene: 7. The CDR3 consists of 15 residues. CDR3 in amino acids: CASSLGSGSLDEQFF. CDR3 nucleotide sequence: TGTGCCAGCAGCTTAGGAAGCGGGAGTCTCGATGAGCAGTTCTTC.

The chain couples TRBV6-6 to TRBJ1-4; D is ambiguous. Germline CDR1 reads MNHNY; CDR2 reads SVGAGI (reference sequence). CDR3 length: 14 amino acids. V lost 1 base and J lost 4, with 7 bases in between. This CDR3 is CASSYLGVNEKLFF. The CDR3 DNA is TGTGCCAGCAGTTACTTGGGAGTTAATGAAAAACTGTTTTTT.

J is TRBJ2-7 and V is TRBV5-1, with no clear D. Per germline, CDR1 SGHRS and CDR2 YFSETQ. The CDR3 consists of 11 residues. Deletions cut 7 bases from V and 7 bases from J, with 12 bases between. CDR3 loop: CASSSLGEQYF. The CDR3 bases are TGCGCCAGCTCCTCATTGGGGGAGCAGTACTTC. The full variable domain, with the rest looked up from reference TRBV5-1 and TRBJ2-7, is KAGVTQTPRYLIKTRGQQVTLSCSPISGHRSVSWYQQTPGQGLQFLFEYFSETQRNKGNFPGRFSGRQFSNSRSEMNVSTLELGDSALYLCASSSLGEQYFGPGTRLTVT.

In this sample, this clone turned up once. The chain carries TRBV15 and TRBJ1-3; D may be TRBD1 (5 bases). Germline V gene sequence: CDR1 LNHNV, CDR2 YYDKDF (reference sequence). The CDR3 has 15 residues. V was pared by 0 bases and J by 0 bases, with 6 bases between. Written as DNA, the CDR3 is TGTGCCACCAGCAGAGATGGGGGCTCTGGAAACACCATATATTTT. It specifies CATSRDGGSGNTIYF.

The J gene is TRBJ1-6, the V gene TRBV7-2; D ambiguous. Germline V gene data show CDR1 as SGHTA and CDR2 as FQGNSA. V shed 1 base and J shed 0 bases, with 13 bases lying between them. The CDR3 extends over 18 amino acids. This chain's CDR3 is CASSLVGPSLSYNSPLHF. In DNA, the CDR3 is TGTGCCAGCAGCTTAGTTGGGCCTTCCCTCTCCTATAATTCACCCCTCCACTTT. Combining the CDR3 with reference TRBV7-2 and TRBJ1-6 gives the whole variable domain GAGVSQSPSNKVTEKGKDVELRCDPISGHTALYWYRQSLGQGLEFLIYFQGNSAPDKSGLPSDRFSAERTGGSVSTLTIQRTQQEDSAVYLCASSLVGPSLSYNSPLHFGNGTRLTVT.

The chain couples TRBV7-2 to TRBJ2-5; no clear D gene. This CDR3 has 14 residues. V was pared by 5 bases and J by 7 bases, with 17 bases between. Germline assignment: CDR1 SGHTA and CDR2 FQGNSA. In DNA form, the CDR3 reads TGTGCCAGCAGCCCTGACACCGGCCCGGGGACCCAGTACTTC. Translating it yields CASSPDTGPGTQYF.